The 2 T cell receptor beta chains presented below share a single source sample, sequenced in a study of tumor and adjacent non-tumor tissue in lung cancer. This sample's RNA came from whole unsorted tissue. The library came from three nested PCR rounds adapted from ARM-PCR protocols. Each CDR3 protein is one row after TCRdb ran MiXCR on the multiplex PCR reads. There are about 75,000 distinct CDR3 sequences in the sample; more than 60% occur only once, and more than 10% lies in the top ten. Input material: lung tumor tissue. The receptor source for this set is a woman between 45 and 60 years old with non-small cell lung cancer.

With regard to this clonotype: Since the CDR3 does not end with the conserved phenylalanine or tryptophan, this likely comes from a read error. The chain employs TRBV6-5 and TRBJ1-2; D is perhaps TRBD1 (6 bases). CDR1 MNHEY and CDR2 SVGAGI come from the germline V gene. CDR3 size: 16 residues. Trimming pared 0 bases from V and 5 bases from J, leaving 16 bases between. The CDR3 nucleotides read TGTGCCAGCAGTTACTCCGTTAAGTCAGGGGTGTATGGCTACACCATC. This sequence encodes CASSYSVKSGVYGYTI.

This clonotype has only one observation. The germline gene is not matched at one end of the junction; a read error may be the cause. V usage is TRBV5-1 and J usage is TRBJ2-3, with D perhaps assigned TRBD1 or TRBD2 (6 bases each). Germline CDR1 SGHRS, CDR2 YFSETQ. The CDR3 contains 13 residues. CDR3 sequence (DNA): TGCGCCAGCAACCGTGGGGGGCGATATACGCTGTATTTT. It yields the protein CASNRGGRYTLYF.